The rows below give T cell receptor beta chains drawn from one sample of a study of Ad26.COV2.S vaccination and SARS-CoV-2 variants. Produced via immunoSEQ multiplex PCR; TCRdb's table is partial and in-frame only. The sample records roughly 700,000 clones, more than 70% being singletons. This specimen consisted of peripheral blood, obtained in a trial of Ad26.COV2.S vaccine versus placebo. The receptors stem from a person between 18 and 65 years old who received the Ad26.COV2.S COVID-19 vaccine or a placebo. Both conserved end residues are part of each CDR3. The D gene is left open where the match is weak. Clone size is shown for a subset of rows, as once, few, many or a class of expanded clone.

j_gene: TRBJ2-7; d_gene: TRBD1; abundance: -; v_gene: TRBV7-2; CDR3nt: TGTGCCAGCAGCCCCGGACAGGGGGCGTACGAGCAGTACTTC; CDR3aa: CASSPGQGAYEQYF
j_gene: TRBJ1-3; d_gene: -; abundance: -; v_gene: TRBV5-6; CDR3nt: TGTGCCAGCAGCTTGAAGACGGGTCGAGTCTATGGAAACACCATATATTTT; CDR3aa: CASSLKTGRVYGNTIYF
j_gene: TRBJ1-5; d_gene: -; abundance: -; v_gene: TRBV19; CDR3nt: TGTGCCAGTAGTATAGATGTCTTAACACCTAGCAATCAGCCCCAGCATTTT; CDR3aa: CASSIDVLTPSNQPQHF
j_gene: TRBJ2-1; d_gene: TRBD2; abundance: -; v_gene: TRBV7-8; CDR3nt: TGTGCCAGCAGCTTAATGGGACTAGCGGGAGCCTATGAGCAGTTCTTC; CDR3aa: CASSLMGLAGAYEQFF
j_gene: TRBJ2-2; d_gene: -; abundance: -; v_gene: TRBV5-1; CDR3nt: TGCGCCAGCAGCACAACCAACACCGGGGAGCTGTTTTTT; CDR3aa: CASSTTNTGELFF
j_gene: TRBJ1-1; d_gene: -; abundance: once; v_gene: TRBV5-1; CDR3nt: TGCGCCAGCAGAGGAACGACAGGACTGAACACTGAAGCTTTCTTT; CDR3aa: CASRGTTGLNTEAFF
j_gene: TRBJ1-2; d_gene: -; abundance: -; v_gene: TRBV5-6; CDR3nt: TGTGCCAGCAGCCCGGGGACCAGGGCCCCGGGCACCTTC; CDR3aa: CASSPGTRAPGTF
j_gene: TRBJ2-3; d_gene: -; abundance: -; v_gene: TRBV3-1/TRBV3-2; CDR3nt: TGTGCCAGCAGCCTAGTCAACACAGATACGCAGTATTTT; CDR3aa: CASSLVNTDTQYF
j_gene: TRBJ2-7; d_gene: -; abundance: -; v_gene: TRBV7-5; CDR3nt: TGTGCCAGAAGCCCGACCGGGACAGCCTACGAGCAGTACTTC; CDR3aa: CARSPTGTAYEQYF
j_gene: TRBJ2-5; d_gene: TRBD1; abundance: once; v_gene: TRBV5-4; CDR3nt: TGTGCCAGCAGCACCCGGGACAGGGGTGTTGAGACCCAGTACTTC; CDR3aa: CASSTRDRGVETQYF
j_gene: TRBJ1-1; d_gene: -; abundance: -; v_gene: TRBV20-1; CDR3nt: TGCAGTGCTAGCGCGCCCGCCGGAGCTTTCTTT; CDR3aa: CSASAPAGAFF
j_gene: TRBJ1-4; d_gene: -; abundance: -; v_gene: TRBV30; CDR3nt: TGTGCCTGGAGTGTACGTCAGGGAGAACTGTTTTTT; CDR3aa: CAWSVRQGELFF
j_gene: TRBJ1-1; d_gene: -; abundance: -; v_gene: TRBV10-3; CDR3nt: TGTGCCATCAGGGACCGGGGGCTTGAGGGGAACACTGAAGCTTTCTTT; CDR3aa: CAIRDRGLEGNTEAFF
j_gene: TRBJ2-3; d_gene: TRBD2; abundance: -; v_gene: TRBV2; CDR3nt: TGTGCCAGCAGCGGAGGACTAGCGGGATTCACAGATACGCAGTATTTT; CDR3aa: CASSGGLAGFTDTQYF